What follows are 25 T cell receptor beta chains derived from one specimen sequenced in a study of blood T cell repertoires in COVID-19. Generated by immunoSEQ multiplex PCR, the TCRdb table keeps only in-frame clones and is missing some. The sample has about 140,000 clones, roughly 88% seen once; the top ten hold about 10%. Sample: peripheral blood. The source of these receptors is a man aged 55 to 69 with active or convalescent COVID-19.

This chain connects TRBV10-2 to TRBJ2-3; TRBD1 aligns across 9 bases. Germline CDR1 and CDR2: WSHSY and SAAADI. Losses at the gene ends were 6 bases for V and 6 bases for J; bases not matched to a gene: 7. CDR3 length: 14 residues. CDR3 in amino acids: CASRGTGSLDTQYF. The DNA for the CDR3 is TGCGCCAGCAGGGGGACAGGGAGTTTGGATACGCAGTATTTT.

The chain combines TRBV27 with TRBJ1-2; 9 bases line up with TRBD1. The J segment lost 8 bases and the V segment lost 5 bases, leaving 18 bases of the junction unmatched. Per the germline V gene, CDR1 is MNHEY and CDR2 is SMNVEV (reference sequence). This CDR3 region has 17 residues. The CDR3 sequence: CASSPAGTGKRVSGYTF. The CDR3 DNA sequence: TGTGCCAGCAGTCCCGCCGGGACAGGGAAAAGGGTTTCGGGCTACACCTTC.

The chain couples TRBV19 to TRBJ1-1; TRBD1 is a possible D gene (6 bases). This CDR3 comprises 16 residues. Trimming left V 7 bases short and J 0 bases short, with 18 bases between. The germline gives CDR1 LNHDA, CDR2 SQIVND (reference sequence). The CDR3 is CASIPQGRGMNTEAFF. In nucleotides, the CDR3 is TGTGCCAGTATTCCGCAGGGCAGGGGCATGAACACTGAAGCTTTCTTT.

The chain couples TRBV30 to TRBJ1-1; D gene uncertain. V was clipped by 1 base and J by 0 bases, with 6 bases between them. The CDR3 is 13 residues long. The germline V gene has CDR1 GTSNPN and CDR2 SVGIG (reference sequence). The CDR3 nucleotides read TGTGCCTGGAGTGAGCAGGTGAACACTGAAGCTTTCTTT. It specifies CAWSEQVNTEAFF.

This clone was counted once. The CDR3 protein is CASSSLREGPTPNEKLFF. In DNA form, the CDR3 reads TGTGCCAGCAGCTCCCTTCGGGAGGGGCCAACGCCGAATGAAAAACTGTTTTTT. The chain links TRBV13 to TRBJ1-4, with D possibly being TRBD1 (5 bases). CDR3 length: 18 amino acids. V was shortened by 4 bases and J by 5 bases, with 23 bases between the two germline ends. Per the germline V gene, CDR1 is PRHDT and CDR2 is FYEKMQ (reference sequence).

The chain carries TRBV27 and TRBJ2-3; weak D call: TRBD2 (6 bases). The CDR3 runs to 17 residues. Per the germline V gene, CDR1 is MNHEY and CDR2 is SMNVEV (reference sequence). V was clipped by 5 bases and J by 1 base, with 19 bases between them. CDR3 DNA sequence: TGTGCCAGCAGTCCCTCGGGACTGCCGAGGGGCACAGATACGCAGTATTTT. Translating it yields CASSPSGLPRGTDTQYF.

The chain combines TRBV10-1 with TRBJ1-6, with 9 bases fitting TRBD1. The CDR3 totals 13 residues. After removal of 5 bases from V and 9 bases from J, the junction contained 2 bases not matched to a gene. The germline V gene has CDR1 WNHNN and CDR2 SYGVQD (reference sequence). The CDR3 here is CASSRTGASPLHF. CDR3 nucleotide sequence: TGCGCCAGCAGTCGGACAGGGGCTTCACCCCTCCACTTT.

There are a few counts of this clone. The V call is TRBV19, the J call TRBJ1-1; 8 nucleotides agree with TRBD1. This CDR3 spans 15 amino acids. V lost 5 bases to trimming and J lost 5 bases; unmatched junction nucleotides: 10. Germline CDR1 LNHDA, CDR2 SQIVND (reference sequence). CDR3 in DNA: TGTGCCAGTAGTCCAAGACAGGGGTCTAGGACTGAAGCTTTCTTT. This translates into CASSPRQGSRTEAFF.

In DNA, the CDR3 is TGTGCCAGCAGTTTTTTCTCCGGAACCCTCGGGACAGATACGCAGTATTTT. It translates to CASSFFSGTLGTDTQYF. The rearrangement uses TRBV27 and TRBJ2-3; no definite D call. The germline V gene has CDR1 MNHEY and CDR2 SMNVEV (reference sequence). V was pared by 3 bases and J by 3 bases, with 19 bases between. The CDR3 sequence is 17 residues long.

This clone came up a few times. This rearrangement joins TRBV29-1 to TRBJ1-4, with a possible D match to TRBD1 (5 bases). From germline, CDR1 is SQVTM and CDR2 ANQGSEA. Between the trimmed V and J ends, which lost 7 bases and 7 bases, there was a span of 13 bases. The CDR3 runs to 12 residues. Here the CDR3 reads CSARVFTEKLFF. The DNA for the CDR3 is TGCAGCGCCAGGGTATTTACTGAAAAACTGTTTTTT.

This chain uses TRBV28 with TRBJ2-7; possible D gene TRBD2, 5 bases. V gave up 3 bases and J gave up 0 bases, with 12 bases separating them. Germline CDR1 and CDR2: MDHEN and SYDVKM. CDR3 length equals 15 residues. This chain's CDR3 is CASSFSGSSSYEQYV. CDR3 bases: TGTGCCAGCAGTTTCAGCGGTAGTAGCTCCTACGAGCAGTACGTC.

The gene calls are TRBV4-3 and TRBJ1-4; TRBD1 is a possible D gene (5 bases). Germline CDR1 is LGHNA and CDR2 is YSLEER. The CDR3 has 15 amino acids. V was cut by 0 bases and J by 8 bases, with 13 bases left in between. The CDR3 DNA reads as TGCGCCAGCAGCCAAGAGGTTCAGGGTCGCGAAAAACTGTTTTTT. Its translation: CASSQEVQGREKLFF.

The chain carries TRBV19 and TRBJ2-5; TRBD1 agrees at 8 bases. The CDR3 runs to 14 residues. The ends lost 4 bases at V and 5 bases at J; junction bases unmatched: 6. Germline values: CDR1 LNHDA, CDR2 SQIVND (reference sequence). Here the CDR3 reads CASSNGQGGETQYF. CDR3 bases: TGTGCCAGTAGTAACGGACAGGGAGGCGAGACCCAGTACTTC.

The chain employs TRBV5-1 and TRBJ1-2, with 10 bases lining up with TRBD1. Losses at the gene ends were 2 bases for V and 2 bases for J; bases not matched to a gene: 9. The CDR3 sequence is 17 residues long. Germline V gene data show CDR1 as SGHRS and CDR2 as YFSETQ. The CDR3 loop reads CASSLQTQTGGNYGYTF. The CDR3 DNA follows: TGCGCCAGCAGCTTACAGACTCAGACAGGGGGCAACTATGGCTACACCTTC.

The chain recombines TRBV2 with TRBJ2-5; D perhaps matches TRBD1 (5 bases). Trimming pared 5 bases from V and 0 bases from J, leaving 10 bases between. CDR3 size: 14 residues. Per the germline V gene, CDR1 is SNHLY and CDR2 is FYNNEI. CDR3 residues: CASSIRTYQETQYF. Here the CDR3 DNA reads TGTGCCAGCAGTATTCGGACATACCAAGAGACCCAGTACTTC.

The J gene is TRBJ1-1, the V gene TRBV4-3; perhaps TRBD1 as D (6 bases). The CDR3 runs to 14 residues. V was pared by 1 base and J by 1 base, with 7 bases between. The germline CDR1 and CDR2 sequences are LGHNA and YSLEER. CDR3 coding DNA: TGCGCCAGCAGCCAAGGGACAGCGAACACTGAAGCTTTCTTT. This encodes CASSQGTANTEAFF.

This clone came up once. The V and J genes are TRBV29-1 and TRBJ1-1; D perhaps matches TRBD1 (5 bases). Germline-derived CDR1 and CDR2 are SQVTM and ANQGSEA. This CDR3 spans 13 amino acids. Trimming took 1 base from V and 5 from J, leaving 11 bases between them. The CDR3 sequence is CSVEGPGRTEAFF. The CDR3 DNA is TGCAGCGTTGAAGGTCCAGGGCGGACTGAAGCTTTCTTT.

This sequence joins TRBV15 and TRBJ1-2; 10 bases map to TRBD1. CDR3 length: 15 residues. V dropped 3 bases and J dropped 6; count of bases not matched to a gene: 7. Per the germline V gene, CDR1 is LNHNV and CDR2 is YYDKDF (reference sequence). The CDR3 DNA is TGTGCCACCAGCAGGTCCGGGACAGGGGTCAATGGCTACACCTTC. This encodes CATSRSGTGVNGYTF.

CDR3 sequence: CASSLGRGFSYEQYF. The CDR3 DNA follows: TGCGCCAGCAGCTTGGGCAGGGGTTTCTCCTACGAGCAGTACTTC. J is TRBJ2-7 and V is TRBV5-1; weak D call: TRBD1 (6 bases). CDR3 length: 15 residues. CDR1 is SGHRS, CDR2 YFSETQ, per germline. V lost 0 bases to trimming and J lost 0 bases, with 10 bases between them.

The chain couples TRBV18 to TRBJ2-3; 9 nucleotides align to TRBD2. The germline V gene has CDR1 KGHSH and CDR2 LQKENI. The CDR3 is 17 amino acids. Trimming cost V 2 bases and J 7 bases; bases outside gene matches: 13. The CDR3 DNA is TGTGCCAGCTCACCATCCGATGTGCGGGGGGGCAGAAATACGCAGTATTTT. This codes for CASSPSDVRGGRNTQYF.

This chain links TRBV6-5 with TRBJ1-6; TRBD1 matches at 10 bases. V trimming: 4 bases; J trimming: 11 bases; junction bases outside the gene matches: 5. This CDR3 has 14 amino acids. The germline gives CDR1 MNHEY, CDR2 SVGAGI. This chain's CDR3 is CASSSGQGTTPLHF. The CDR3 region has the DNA TGTGCCAGCAGTTCGGGACAGGGGACTACACCCCTCCACTTT.

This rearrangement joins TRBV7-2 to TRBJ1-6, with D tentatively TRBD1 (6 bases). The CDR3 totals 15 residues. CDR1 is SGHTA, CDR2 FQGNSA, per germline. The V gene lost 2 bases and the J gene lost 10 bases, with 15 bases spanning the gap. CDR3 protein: CASSLSVRGGSPLHF. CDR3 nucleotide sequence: TGTGCCAGCAGCTTATCGGTCAGGGGTGGCTCACCCCTCCACTTT.

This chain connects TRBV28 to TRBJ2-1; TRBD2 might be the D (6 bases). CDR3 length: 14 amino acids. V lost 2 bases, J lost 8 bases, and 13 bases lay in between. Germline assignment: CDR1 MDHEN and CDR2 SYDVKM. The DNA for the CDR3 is TGTGCCAGCAGTTTAACCGGGAGAGGTTATGAGCAGTTCTTC. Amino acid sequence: CASSLTGRGYEQFF.

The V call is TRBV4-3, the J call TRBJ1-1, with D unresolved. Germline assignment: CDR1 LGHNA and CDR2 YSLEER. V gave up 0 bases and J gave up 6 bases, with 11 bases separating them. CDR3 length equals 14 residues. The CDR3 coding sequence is TGCGCCAGCAGCCAAGAGGTCACTCTCTCTGAAGCTTTCTTT. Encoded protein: CASSQEVTLSEAFF.

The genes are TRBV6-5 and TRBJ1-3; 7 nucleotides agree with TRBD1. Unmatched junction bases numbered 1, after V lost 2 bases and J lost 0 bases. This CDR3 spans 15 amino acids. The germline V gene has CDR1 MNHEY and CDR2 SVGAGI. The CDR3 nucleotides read TGTGCCAGCAGTTACGGGGACAGCTCTGGAAACACCATATATTTT. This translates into CASSYGDSSGNTIYF.